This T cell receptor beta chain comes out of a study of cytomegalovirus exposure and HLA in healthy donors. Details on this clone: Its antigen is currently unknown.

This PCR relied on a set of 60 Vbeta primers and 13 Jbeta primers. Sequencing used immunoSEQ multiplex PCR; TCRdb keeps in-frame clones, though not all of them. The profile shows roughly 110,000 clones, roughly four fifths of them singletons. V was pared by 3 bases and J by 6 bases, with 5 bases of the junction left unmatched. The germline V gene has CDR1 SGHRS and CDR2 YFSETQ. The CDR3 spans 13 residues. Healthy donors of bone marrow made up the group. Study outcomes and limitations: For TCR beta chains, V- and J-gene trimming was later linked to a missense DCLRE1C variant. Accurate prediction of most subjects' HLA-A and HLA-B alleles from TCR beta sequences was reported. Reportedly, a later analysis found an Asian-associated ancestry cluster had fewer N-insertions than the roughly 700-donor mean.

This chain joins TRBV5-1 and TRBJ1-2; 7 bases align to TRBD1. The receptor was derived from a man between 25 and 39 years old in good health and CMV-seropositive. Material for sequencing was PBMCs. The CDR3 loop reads CASSYRGGNGYTF. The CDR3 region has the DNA TGCGCCAGCAGCTACAGGGGTGGGAATGGCTACACCTTC.